The rows below give T cell receptor beta chains drawn from one sample of a study of T cell responses to AZD1222 COVID-19 vaccine. TCRdb keeps only in-frame clones here, not all; method: immunoSEQ multiplex PCR. The sample contains about 54,000 clones, around 92% of which appear only once. Source: peripheral blood, taken on day 0 of AZD1222 vaccination. The source is an adult in good health. CDR3s include the opening cysteine and the closing phenylalanine or tryptophan. Each record gives: V gene, clone size, J gene, D gene, CDR3 protein, CDR3 DNA. D genes are given only for firm matches. Clone size is not always given. Where it is, it says once, few, many or a class for expanded clones.

TRBV5-4	.	TRBJ2-1	TRBD1	CASSFDRGYEQFF	TGTGCCAGCAGCTTTGACAGGGGCTATGAGCAGTTCTTC
TRBV5-4	.	TRBJ2-7	.	CASNPQGTYEQYF	TGTGCCAGCAACCCTCAGGGGACCTACGAGCAGTACTTC
TRBV4-2	.	TRBJ2-6	.	CASSQAADSGANVLTF	TGTGCCAGCAGCCAAGCGGCGGACTCTGGGGCCAACGTCCTGACTTTC
TRBV29-1	.	TRBJ2-1	.	CSVEGTYNEQFF	TGCAGCGTTGAGGGGACCTACAATGAGCAGTTCTTC
TRBV29-1	.	TRBJ1-4	.	CSVEEGANEKLFF	TGCAGCGTTGAAGAGGGGGCCAATGAAAAACTGTTTTTT
TRBV7-9	.	TRBJ2-2	TRBD2	CASSKPGLAGGTNTGELFF	TGTGCCAGCAGCAAACCGGGACTAGCGGGAGGTACCAACACCGGGGAGCTGTTTTTT
TRBV28	.	TRBJ2-7	.	CASSLIPGTFPSYEQYF	TGTGCCAGCAGTTTGATTCCGGGGACATTCCCCTCCTACGAGCAGTACTTC
TRBV11-1	.	TRBJ1-1	.	CASRPTRNTEAFF	TGTGCCAGCAGACCTACAAGGAACACTGAAGCTTTCTTT
TRBV28	.	TRBJ1-2	.	CASSLSNQAEVF	TGTGCCAGCAGTTTATCTAATCAGGCAGAAGTCTTC
TRBV7-2	.	TRBJ2-7	TRBD2	CASSLVTGGPYEQYF	TGTGCCAGCAGCTTAGTGACGGGAGGGCCCTACGAGCAGTACTTC
TRBV27	.	TRBJ1-6	.	CASSPRADNSPLHF	TGTGCCAGCAGCCCCCGCGCGGACAATTCACCCCTCCACTTT
TRBV7-9	.	TRBJ1-3	.	CASSPFAGNTIYF	TGTGCCAGCAGCCCCTTCGCCGGAAACACCATATATTTT
TRBV28	.	TRBJ1-3	TRBD1	CASSPFPGQRFSGNTIYF	TGTGCCAGCAGTCCATTTCCGGGACAGAGATTTTCTGGAAACACCATATATTTT
TRBV3-1/TRBV3-2	few	TRBJ2-7	.	CASSQAVSSYEQYF	TGTGCCAGCAGCCAAGCGGTAAGCTCCTACGAGCAGTACTTC
TRBV9	.	TRBJ2-2	TRBD2	CASSVRTSGRMYTGELFF	TGTGCCAGCAGCGTACGGACTAGCGGGAGGATGTATACCGGGGAGCTGTTTTTT
TRBV11-2	.	TRBJ1-3	.	CASSLGQALSSGNTIYF	TGTGCCAGCAGCTTAGGACAGGCGTTGAGCTCTGGAAACACCATATATTTT
TRBV27	.	TRBJ1-2	.	CASSFQGHDGYTF	TGTGCCAGCAGTTTCCAGGGGCATGATGGCTACACCTTC
TRBV4-1	.	TRBJ1-4	.	CASAGEAWMGLFF	TGCGCCAGCGCTGGCGAGGCCTGGATGGGACTGTTTTTT
TRBV29-1	once	TRBJ2-1	TRBD1	CSGSGTGVRNEQFF	TGCAGCGGCTCCGGGACAGGGGTCCGTAATGAGCAGTTCTTC
TRBV5-1	.	TRBJ1-1	.	CASSPGQGPHTEAFF	TGCGCCAGCAGCCCCGGCCAGGGACCCCATACTGAAGCTTTCTTT
TRBV7-6	.	TRBJ2-3	.	CASSVSGSTDTQYF	TGTGCCAGCAGCGTTAGCGGCAGCACAGATACGCAGTATTTT
TRBV28	.	TRBJ1-6	.	CASLGLAGSPLHF	TGTGCCAGCCTGGGGCTGGCGGGTTCACCCCTCCACTTT
TRBV9	.	TRBJ2-1	TRBD2	CASSARTSGSGEQFF	TGTGCCAGCAGCGCGAGGACTAGCGGGAGTGGTGAGCAGTTCTTC
TRBV29-1	.	TRBJ1-4	TRBD1	CSVGGPGSRNEKLFF	TGCAGCGTAGGGGGCCCAGGGTCTAGGAACGAAAAACTGTTTTTT
TRBV28	.	TRBJ2-1	TRBD1	CASSLTLTGRNEQFF	TGTGCCAGCAGTTTAACCCTGACAGGGAGAAATGAGCAGTTCTTC
TRBV21-1	.	TRBJ2-2	.	CASSKVPGELFF	TGTGCCAGCAGCAAAGTTCCCGGGGAGTTGTTTTTT